Each of the 30 T cell receptor beta chains below was sequenced from the same sample in a study of somatic mutations in cytotoxic T cells in rheumatoid arthritis. Assay used: immunoSEQ multiplex PCR; TCRdb lists only in-frame clones, some missing. The top ten clones hold 8.9% of a sample with 15,000 to 20,000 clones, 82% of them seen once. Sequencing input: CD8+ T cells sorted from blood. The receptors shown here come from an adult with rheumatoid arthritis.

The chain couples TRBV7-9 to TRBJ2-3; 12 bases map to TRBD2. The CDR3 loop spans 16 amino acids. V shed 1 base, J shed 3 bases, and the junction held 2 bases outside the gene matches. Per the germline V gene, CDR1 is SEHNR and CDR2 is FQNEAQ (reference sequence). CDR3 sequence reads: CASSLGLAGETDTQYF. In nucleotides, the CDR3 is TGTGCCAGCAGCTTAGGACTAGCGGGGGAAACAGATACGCAGTATTTT.

The chain has TRBV13 and TRBJ1-2; no definite D call. This CDR3 is built from 14 residues. Trimming left V 3 bases short and J 4 bases short, with 12 bases between. Germline V gives CDR1 PRHDT, CDR2 FYEKMQ (reference sequence). CDR3 DNA sequence: TGTGCCAGCAGCTTTTGGCGGAATTCCTATGGCTACACCTTC. This translates into CASSFWRNSYGYTF.

The chain couples TRBV6-6 to TRBJ2-1, with 11 bases fitting TRBD2. The germline V gene encodes CDR1 MNHNY and CDR2 SVGAGI (reference sequence). This CDR3 is 15 amino acids long. The ends lost 6 bases at V and 4 bases at J; junction bases unmatched: 5. CDR3 nucleotide sequence: TGTGCCAGCAGCCTACTAGCGGGGGAGTACAATGAGCAGTTCTTC. This codes for CASSLLAGEYNEQFF.

This chain uses TRBV6-6 with TRBJ1-1; D possibly corresponds to TRBD1 (5 bases). CDR3 length: 14 amino acids. With 6 bases removed from V and 0 bases from J, the gap between germline ends came to 11 bases. The germline V gene has CDR1 MNHNY and CDR2 SVGAGI (reference sequence). In DNA form, the CDR3 reads TGTGCCAGCAGCACGGGGACGTTGAACACTGAAGCTTTCTTT. It codes for CASSTGTLNTEAFF.

The chain carries TRBV6-6 and TRBJ1-5; D not resolved. There are 15 residues in the CDR3. Germline V gives CDR1 MNHNY, CDR2 SVGAGI (reference sequence). V lost 0 bases and J lost 4, with 10 bases in between. The CDR3 is CASSYSGRPNQPQHF. The CDR3, as DNA: TGTGCCAGCAGTTACTCAGGCAGACCTAATCAGCCCCAGCATTTT.

V gene TRBV6-6 combines with J gene TRBJ1-1, with a tentative D call TRBD1 (5 bases). This CDR3 contains 15 residues. CDR1 and CDR2 from the germline V gene are MNHNY and SVGAGI (reference sequence). Between the trimmed V and J ends, which lost 5 bases and 7 bases, there was a span of 20 bases. DNA of the CDR3: TGTGCCAGCAGTGCCCAGGCGGGGGGAGGAGATGAAGCTTTCTTT. This encodes CASSAQAGGGDEAFF.

Only one count was recorded for this clone. The chain joins TRBV4-1 to TRBJ2-3, with 8 bases aligning to TRBD2. V lost 5 bases to trimming and J lost 3 bases; unmatched junction nucleotides: 13. This CDR3 contains 17 residues. Germline V gene data show CDR1 as MGHRA and CDR2 as YSYEKL. For the CDR3, the DNA is TGCGCCAGCAGCTATACTGTGCGGGAGGCGAGGACAGATACGCAGTATTTT. This gives the protein CASSYTVREARTDTQYF.

This chain connects TRBV7-3 to TRBJ2-2; D unclear. V lost 4 bases to trimming and J lost 6 bases, with 9 bases between them. The germline gives CDR1 SGHTA, CDR2 FQGTGA. The CDR3 consists of 13 residues. This CDR3 reads CASSSGTAGELFF. For the CDR3, the DNA is TGTGCCAGCAGCTCGGGCACCGCCGGGGAGCTGTTTTTT.

The chain carries TRBV4-1 and TRBJ2-3, with D uncertain. V was clipped by 10 bases and J by 4 bases, with 18 bases between them. CDR3 length equals 14 residues. Germline V gene data show CDR1 as MGHRA and CDR2 as YSYEKL. The CDR3 loop reads CATTPRIAPDTQYF. The CDR3 DNA is TGCGCCACCACACCGCGGATAGCCCCAGATACGCAGTATTTT.

In this sample, this clone turned up a few times. The chain uses TRBV11-2 and TRBJ2-1, with D maybe TRBD2 (6 bases). V dropped 3 bases and J dropped 1 base, with 10 bases sitting between them. The germline V gene has CDR1 SGHAT and CDR2 FQNNGV. This CDR3 is built from 15 residues. CDR3 sequence reads: CASSLGGASYNEQFF. The CDR3 nucleotides read TGTGCCAGCAGCTTGGGCGGGGCTTCCTACAATGAGCAGTTCTTC.

This chain uses TRBV27 with TRBJ2-1; D could derive from TRBD1 or TRBD2 (5 bases each). The CDR3 is 15 amino acids. CDR1 MNHEY and CDR2 SMNVEV come from the germline V gene (reference sequence). V lost 5 bases, J lost 7 bases, and 18 bases lay in between. In DNA, the CDR3 is TGTGCCAGCAGTGGTCGGGACCCACCCCAGAATGAGCAGTTCTTC. Its protein product is CASSGRDPPQNEQFF.

The chain uses TRBV28 and TRBJ1-1, with D unclear. Germline values: CDR1 MDHEN, CDR2 SYDVKM. This CDR3 region has 13 residues. The ends were cut back, 6 bases at V and 5 bases at J, with 13 bases in the middle. Here the CDR3 DNA reads TGTGCCAGCAGCCTCGGTGGAGGAACTGAAGCTTTCTTT. It yields the protein CASSLGGGTEAFF.

CDR3 region: CASSTPTGVNNQPQHF. The CDR3 DNA follows: TGTGCCAGCAGCACCCCGACAGGGGTAAACAATCAGCCCCAGCATTTT. The chain links TRBV7-8 to TRBJ1-5; 8 bases are shared with TRBD1. Germline CDR1 SGHVS, CDR2 FQNEAQ. The CDR3 loop spans 16 amino acids. Germline trimming cut 5 bases from V and 3 bases from J; bases unmatched to any gene: 9.

The chain is built from TRBV7-2 and TRBJ1-1; tentative D call: TRBD1 (5 bases). Germline CDR1 and CDR2: SGHTA and FQGNSA. V was cut by 5 bases and J by 8 bases, with 24 bases left in between. This CDR3 comprises 16 residues. The CDR3 protein is CASSITSGLSGTEAFF. The CDR3 region has the DNA TGTGCCAGCAGCATTACCTCGGGGCTTAGTGGTACCGAAGCTTTCTTT.

The V gene is TRBV27, the J gene TRBJ2-1, with 10 bases matching TRBD1. CDR1 is MNHEY and CDR2 is SMNVEV in the germline V gene (reference sequence). Trimming took 1 base from V and 9 from J; bases not matched to a gene: 6. The CDR3 sequence is 15 residues long. This CDR3 reads CASSLWGTGAGEQFF. CDR3 coding DNA: TGTGCCAGCAGTTTATGGGGGACAGGGGCTGGTGAGCAGTTCTTC.

The rearrangement joins TRBV7-6 to TRBJ2-1; 11 nucleotides align to TRBD2. This CDR3 spans 16 amino acids. After removal of 5 bases from V and 9 bases from J, the junction contained 12 bases not matched to a gene. Germline V gives CDR1 SGHVS, CDR2 FNYEAQ. For the CDR3, the DNA is TGTGCCAGCAGCCGCGGGCTAGCGGGGGGCACAGGTGAGCAGTTCTTC. Amino acid sequence: CASSRGLAGGTGEQFF. The complete variable domain, with remaining parts taken from reference TRBV7-6 and TRBJ2-1, reads GAGVSQSPRYKVTKRGQDVALRCDPISGHVSLYWYRQALGQGPEFLTYFNYEAQQDKSGLPNDRFSAERPEGSISTLTIQRTEQRDSAMYRCASSRGLAGGTGEQFFGPGTRLTVL.

As to this clone: This same CDR3 is encoded by further DNA sequences in the sample. The chain uses TRBV7-9 and TRBJ1-2; possibly TRBD1 for D (5 bases). The CDR3 has 17 residues. Trimming took 5 bases from V and 8 from J, leaving 27 bases between them. Germline CDR1 SEHNR, CDR2 FQNEAQ (reference sequence). CDR3 sequence reads: CASSHPGGRLGFWGYTF. The CDR3 DNA sequence: TGTGCCAGCAGCCACCCCGGGGGTCGTCTGGGGTTCTGGGGCTACACCTTC.

The rearrangement joins TRBV9 to TRBJ2-5; TRBD1 matches 7 bases. From germline, CDR1 is SGDLS and CDR2 YYNGEE. The CDR3 loop spans 15 amino acids. The V segment lost 4 bases and the J segment 4 bases; nucleotides outside the gene matches: 10. CDR3 residues: CASSPGTGVLETQYF. CDR3 bases: TGTGCCAGCAGCCCTGGAACAGGGGTATTAGAGACCCAGTACTTC.

The chain is built from TRBV9 and TRBJ1-3; 9 bases match TRBD1. Trimming took 3 bases from V and 0 from J; bases not matched to a gene: 7. This CDR3 is 17 amino acids long. CDR1 is SGDLS, CDR2 YYNGEE, per germline. The CDR3 sequence is CASSAGTGHSSGNTIYF. CDR3 nucleotides: TGTGCCAGCAGCGCCGGGACAGGGCATAGCTCTGGAAACACCATATATTTT.

The chain links TRBV6-4 to TRBJ2-3, with 14 positions matching TRBD2. J was trimmed by 4 bases and V by 3 bases; bases with no gene match: 3. The germline CDR1 and CDR2 sequences are MRHNA and SNTAGT. CDR3 length equals 16 residues. For the CDR3, the DNA is TGTGCCAGCAGTGAAGAGACTAGCGGGGGGGCAGATACGCAGTATTTT. It specifies CASSEETSGGADTQYF.

The chain carries TRBV5-1 and TRBJ2-1, with TRBD2 as a possible D gene (6 bases). The germline CDR1 and CDR2 sequences are SGHRS and YFSETQ. The CDR3 covers 12 residues. V gave up 1 base and J gave up 9 bases, with 8 bases separating them. This chain's CDR3 is CASSLSGAEQFF. The DNA of the CDR3 is TGCGCCAGCAGCTTGTCGGGAGCTGAGCAGTTCTTC.

The J gene is TRBJ2-2, the V gene TRBV27; the D gene is possibly TRBD2 (5 bases). CDR3 length: 14 residues. V was pared by 3 bases and J by 1 base, with 6 bases between. Per the germline V gene, CDR1 is MNHEY and CDR2 is SMNVEV (reference sequence). CDR3 sequence: CASSFGKNTGELFF. The CDR3 region has the DNA TGTGCCAGCAGTTTCGGGAAGAACACCGGGGAGCTGTTTTTT.

This chain links TRBV29-1 with TRBJ1-1; the match to TRBD1 covers 9 bases. Looked up from germline, CDR1 is SQVTM and CDR2 is ANQGSEA. The CDR3 is 15 amino acids. The trim removed 7 bases at V and 1 base at J, leaving 10 bases unmatched. The CDR3 loop is CSDFFGTGTNTEAFF. In nucleotides, the CDR3 is TGCAGCGACTTTTTTGGGACAGGGACGAACACTGAAGCTTTCTTT.

This chain's CDR3 is CATEQGAFYNEQFF. The CDR3 DNA reads TGTGCCACCGAACAGGGGGCGTTCTACAATGAGCAGTTCTTC. This rearrangement joins TRBV25-1 to TRBJ2-1, with 9 positions matching TRBD1. CDR3 length: 14 residues. The V gene's germline CDR1 is MGHDK and CDR2 SYGVNS. The junction had 7 bases not matched to a gene; V was cut back by 10 bases and J by 3 bases.

This chain links TRBV6-1 with TRBJ1-4; perhaps TRBD1 as D (5 bases). Germline V lookup: CDR1 MNHNS, CDR2 SASEGT. Between the trimmed V and J ends, which lost 0 bases and 8 bases, there was a span of 13 bases. The CDR3 extends over 15 amino acids. The CDR3 loop is CASSEAEGSWEKLFF. The DNA for the CDR3 is TGTGCCAGCAGTGAAGCGGAGGGGTCTTGGGAAAAACTGTTTTTT.

This clone was counted only a few times. V gene TRBV2 combines with J gene TRBJ1-1; D gene uncertain. The CDR3 covers 13 residues. V was pared by 6 bases and J by 6 bases, with 14 bases between. CDR1 is SNHLY and CDR2 is FYNNEI in the germline V gene. The CDR3 DNA reads as TGTGCCAGCAGCCGAGGTGTGGGCGCTGAAGCTTTCTTT. This encodes CASSRGVGAEAFF. The complete variable domain, with remaining parts taken from reference TRBV2 and TRBJ1-1, reads EPEVTQTPSHQVTQMGQEVILRCVPISNHLYFYWYRQILGQKVEFLVSFYNNEISEKSEIFDDQFSVERPDGSNFTLKIRSTKLEDSAMYFCASSRGVGAEAFFGQGTRLTVV.

The rearrangement links TRBV14 to TRBJ2-2, with D tentatively TRBD2 (6 bases). Trimming took off 0 bases at V and 6 bases at J, with 11 bases between the two ends. Per germline, CDR1 SGHDN and CDR2 FVKESK. The CDR3 contains 15 residues. CDR3: CASSQDLGSAGELFF. The DNA of the CDR3 is TGTGCCAGCAGCCAAGATCTCGGGAGCGCCGGGGAGCTGTTTTTT.

This clone ranks as medium-sized (0.01 to 0.1%). The same CDR3 is also encoded by other DNA sequences in this sample. The rearrangement links TRBV5-6 to TRBJ2-7; D uncertain. The CDR3 spans 11 residues. From germline, CDR1 is SGHDT and CDR2 YYEEEE. The ends were cut back, 4 bases at V and 0 bases at J, with 2 bases in the middle. CDR3 protein: CASSHSYEQYF. CDR3 DNA sequence: TGTGCCAGCAGCCACTCCTACGAGCAGTACTTC.

This rearrangement joins TRBV10-2 to TRBJ1-6; weak D call: TRBD1 (5 bases). Deletions cut 0 bases from V and 8 bases from J, with 11 bases between. The CDR3 has 15 residues. From germline, CDR1 is WSHSY and CDR2 SAAADI. CDR3 loop: CASSESGTGYSPLHF. The CDR3 region has the DNA TGCGCCAGCAGTGAGTCCGGGACGGGGTATTCACCCCTCCACTTT.

The rearrangement uses TRBV7-9 and TRBJ2-7; D unclear. Germline loops: CDR1 SEHNR, CDR2 FQNEAQ (reference sequence). The CDR3 extends over 12 amino acids. V gave up 1 base and J gave up 2 bases, with 3 bases separating them. The CDR3 DNA follows: TGTGCCAGCAGCTTAGATGCCTACGAGCAGTACTTC. It yields the protein CASSLDAYEQYF.